The 27 T cell receptor beta chains given below trace back to one sample, sequenced in a study of blood T cell repertoires in COVID-19. Data came from immunoSEQ multiplex PCR; TCRdb stores just in-frame clones and leaves some out. The data contain 84,000 or so clones, around 90% of them singletons. Input material: peripheral blood. The receptors were gathered from a man between 65 and 79 years old with acute or convalescent COVID-19.

This clone has only one observation. The gene calls are TRBV7-2 and TRBJ2-3, with 9 bases fitting TRBD1. V gave up 2 bases and J gave up 3 bases; unmatched junction bases: 12. Per germline, CDR1 SGHTA and CDR2 FQGNSA. CDR3 length equals 18 residues. The CDR3 protein is CASSLRAGGTGKTDTQYF. The CDR3 DNA reads TGTGCCAGCAGCTTAAGGGCTGGGGGGACAGGGAAAACAGATACGCAGTATTTT.

The chain recombines TRBV15 with TRBJ2-5; D is ambiguous. V lost 0 bases and J 5 bases, leaving 4 bases between the germline ends. CDR1 and CDR2 from the germline V gene are LNHNV and YYDKDF (reference sequence). The CDR3 totals 12 residues. CDR3 loop: CATSRDAETQYF. The DNA of the CDR3 is TGTGCCACCAGCAGAGATGCGGAGACCCAGTACTTC.

The V gene is TRBV12-3 or TRBV12-4, the J gene TRBJ2-2, with TRBD2 as a possible D gene (5 bases). The CDR3 extends over 13 amino acids. Trimming left V 8 bases short and J 7 bases short, with 14 bases between. The CDR3 spells CASGGGYGGELFF. The CDR3, as DNA: TGTGCCAGCGGAGGAGGCTATGGCGGGGAGCTGTTTTTT.

The V gene is TRBV14, the J gene TRBJ2-7, with 9 positions matching TRBD1. There are 16 residues in the CDR3. CDR1 is SGHDN and CDR2 is FVKESK in the germline V gene. J gave up 9 bases and V 2 bases, and 14 bases lay outside the gene matches. The CDR3 loop is CASSQSSGQGSFGQYF. The DNA of the CDR3 is TGTGCCAGCAGCCAATCGAGTGGACAGGGGTCGTTTGGGCAGTACTTC. Combining the CDR3 with reference TRBV14 and TRBJ2-7 gives the whole variable domain EAGVTQFPSHSVIEKGQTVTLRCDPISGHDNLYWYRRVMGKEIKFLLHFVKESKQDESGMPNNRFLAERTGGTYSTLKVQPAELEDSGVYFCASSQSSGQGSFGQYFGPGTRLTVT.

The chain combines TRBV7-2 with TRBJ1-1; D remains ambiguous. Germline lookup yields CDR1 SGHTA and CDR2 FQGNSA. V lost 7 bases and J 8 bases, leaving 11 bases between the germline ends. This CDR3 is 11 amino acids long. CDR3 in amino acids: CASIVTGEAFF. CDR3 coding DNA: TGTGCCAGCATCGTCACGGGAGAAGCTTTCTTT.

V usage is TRBV2 and J usage is TRBJ2-2; D might be TRBD1 (6 bases). V was cut by 5 bases and J by 1 base, with 11 bases left in between. Germline V gene data show CDR1 as SNHLY and CDR2 as FYNNEI. The CDR3 is 15 residues long. CDR3 nucleotides: TGTGCCAGCAGTCTCAGGGGACAGAACACCGGGGAGCTGTTTTTT. Amino acid sequence: CASSLRGQNTGELFF.

V usage is TRBV5-5 and J usage is TRBJ2-6; D not certain. This CDR3 has 14 amino acids. Germline V gene lookup returns CDR1 SGHKS and CDR2 YYEKEE (reference sequence). V shed 5 bases and J shed 4 bases, with 10 bases lying between them. The CDR3 DNA reads as TGTGCCAGCAGTATTCAGGCAGGGGCCAACGTCCTGACTTTC. Encoded protein: CASSIQAGANVLTF. Complete variable domain (other parts from reference TRBV5-5 and TRBJ2-6): DAGVTQSPTHLIKTRGQQVTLRCSPISGHKSVSWYQQVLGQGPQFIFQYYEKEERGRGNFPDRFSARQFPNYSSELNVNALLLGDSALYLCASSIQAGANVLTFGAGSRLTVL.

The CDR3 DNA sequence: TGTGCCAGTAGTATGGCACTAGCGGGACTCTACGAGCAGTACTTC. Amino acid sequence: CASSMALAGLYEQYF. The gene calls are TRBV19 and TRBJ2-7; 10 bases map to TRBD2. After removal of 3 bases from V and 3 bases from J, the junction contained 5 bases not matched to a gene. CDR3 length equals 15 residues. The germline gives CDR1 LNHDA, CDR2 SQIVND (reference sequence).

The rearrangement links TRBV19 to TRBJ2-7, with 10 bases fitting TRBD1. From germline, CDR1 is LNHDA and CDR2 SQIVND (reference sequence). V trimming: 8 bases; J trimming: 4 bases; junction bases outside the gene matches: 8. The CDR3 sequence is 14 residues long. The CDR3 reads CASSFGQGGYEQYF. CDR3 DNA: TGTGCCAGTTCCTTCGGACAGGGGGGTTACGAGCAGTACTTC. The full variable domain, its missing parts supplied by reference TRBV19 and TRBJ2-7, is DGGITQSPKYLFRKEGQNVTLSCEQNLNHDAMYWYRQDPGQGLRLIYYSQIVNDFQKGDIAEGYSVSREKKESFPLTVTSAQKNPTAFYLCASSFGQGGYEQYFGPGTRLTVT.

V gene TRBV11-3 combines with J gene TRBJ2-5; possibly TRBD2 for D (5 bases). CDR3 size: 13 residues. Looked up from germline, CDR1 is SGHNT and CDR2 is YENEEA. V lost 5 bases to trimming and J lost 0 bases, with 7 bases between them. The CDR3 loop is CASSLGNQETQYF. Written as DNA, the CDR3 is TGTGCCAGCAGCCTCGGGAACCAAGAGACCCAGTACTTC.

This chain links TRBV19 with TRBJ1-4; 10 bases map to TRBD1. V trimming: 10 bases; J trimming: 5 bases; junction bases outside the gene matches: 4. CDR3 size: 13 residues. Germline lookup yields CDR1 LNHDA and CDR2 SQIVND (reference sequence). This chain's CDR3 is CATKDRGNEKLFF. The CDR3, as DNA: TGTGCCACAAAGGACAGGGGGAATGAAAAACTGTTTTTT.

This clone was seen more than once but under ten times. The J gene is TRBJ2-2, the V gene TRBV2, with 9 nucleotides matching TRBD1. V shed 7 bases, J shed 4 bases, and the junction held 7 bases outside the gene matches. CDR1 and CDR2 (germline): SNHLY, FYNNEI. The CDR3 totals 15 residues. The CDR3 region has the DNA TGTGCCAGCAAGGGACAGGGTACCCTCACCGGGGAGCTGTTTTTT. It specifies CASKGQGTLTGELFF.

J is TRBJ2-1 and V is TRBV6-5, with 15 bases fitting TRBD2. V lost 4 bases and J lost 9; bases outside the gene matches: 4. From germline, CDR1 is MNHEY and CDR2 SVGAGI. The CDR3 length is 15 residues. The CDR3, as DNA: TGTGCCAGCAGTTCGGGACTAGCGGGGGGTATTGAGCAGTTCTTC. This codes for CASSSGLAGGIEQFF.

The J gene is TRBJ1-3, the V gene TRBV7-2; a weak D match, TRBD1 (5 bases). V dropped 3 bases and J dropped 0 bases, with 9 bases sitting between them. The germline V gene has CDR1 SGHTA and CDR2 FQGNSA. This CDR3 contains 15 residues. This chain's CDR3 is CASSFTGDSGNTIYF. The CDR3 DNA sequence: TGTGCCAGCAGCTTTACGGGGGACTCTGGAAACACCATATATTTT.

The V and J genes are TRBV7-9 and TRBJ1-5; 9 nucleotides agree with TRBD1. The CDR3 covers 14 residues. Per the germline V gene, CDR1 is SEHNR and CDR2 is FQNEAQ (reference sequence). V shed 5 bases, J shed 2 bases, and the junction held 1 base outside the gene matches. The CDR3, as DNA: TGTGCCAGCAGCACAGGGGGCGGCAATCAGCCCCAGCATTTT. It codes for CASSTGGGNQPQHF.

The genes are TRBV7-2 and TRBJ1-6; 8 positions agree with TRBD1. The germline CDR1 and CDR2 sequences are SGHTA and FQGNSA. The CDR3 contains 14 residues. Germline trimming cut 5 bases from V and 9 bases from J; bases unmatched to any gene: 6. In DNA, the CDR3 is TGTGCCAGCAGCCGCGGACAGGGAATTTCACCCCTCCACTTT. This sequence encodes CASSRGQGISPLHF.

The rearrangement uses TRBV19 and TRBJ2-1, with 8 bases matching TRBD2. CDR3 length: 17 residues. Germline-derived CDR1 and CDR2 are LNHDA and SQIVND (reference sequence). After removal of 5 bases from V and 0 bases from J, the junction contained 9 bases not matched to a gene. The CDR3 here is CASSQGGGKSSYNEQFF. The CDR3 DNA is TGTGCCAGTAGTCAGGGCGGGGGGAAGAGCTCCTACAATGAGCAGTTCTTC.

CDR3 amino acids: CASSEAGRNTEAFF. As DNA, the CDR3 is TGTGCCAGCAGTGAAGCAGGGAGGAACACTGAAGCTTTCTTT. The chain has TRBV6-1 and TRBJ1-1; D is uncertain. This CDR3 has 14 amino acids. Germline CDR1 and CDR2: MNHNS and SASEGT. Trimming stripped 0 bases from V and 1 base from J, with 6 bases between.

Only a few counts were recorded for this clone. The chain uses TRBV28 and TRBJ2-5; D is ambiguous. Trimming stripped 2 bases from V and 5 bases from J, with 3 bases between. CDR1 is MDHEN and CDR2 is SYDVKM in the germline V gene. CDR3 length: 11 amino acids. The CDR3 coding sequence is TGTGCCAGCAGTTTACTCGAGACCCAGTACTTC. Translation: CASSLLETQYF.

V is TRBV11-2 and J is TRBJ2-3; a weak D match, TRBD1 (5 bases). The V gene's germline CDR1 is SGHAT and CDR2 FQNNGV. CDR3 length equals 15 residues. V lost 1 base, J lost 6 bases, and 14 bases lay in between. CDR3 sequence (DNA): TGTGCCAGCAGCTTAGTAAGGGGCAGGACGGATACGCAGTATTTT. Protein product: CASSLVRGRTDTQYF.

This clone is a singleton in its sample. The chain carries TRBV28 and TRBJ1-5, with D possibly being TRBD1 (6 bases). V shed 6 bases and J shed 3 bases, with 21 bases lying between them. The CDR3 has 17 amino acids. Germline values: CDR1 MDHEN, CDR2 SYDVKM. The chain's CDR3 is CASSFRARGVSNQPQHF. The CDR3 DNA follows: TGTGCCAGCAGCTTCCGTGCCAGGGGCGTTTCCAATCAGCCCCAGCATTTT.

This clone has only one observation. The rearrangement uses TRBV27 and TRBJ2-1; 10 bases line up with TRBD1. In germline, CDR1 is MNHEY, CDR2 SMNVEV (reference sequence). Trimming at V came to 5 bases and at J to 4 bases, leaving 5 bases not matched to a gene. CDR3 length: 15 amino acids. The CDR3 loop reads CASSHGQGGYNEQFF. The CDR3 bases are TGTGCCAGCAGTCATGGACAGGGGGGATACAATGAGCAGTTCTTC.

V is TRBV7-9 and J is TRBJ2-3; TRBD2 matches at 10 bases. Germline CDR1 is SEHNR and CDR2 is FQNEAQ (reference sequence). The CDR3 spans 18 residues. V lost 3 bases and J lost 5; bases outside the gene matches: 14. The CDR3 reads CASSFSVEAGGSVDTQYF. The CDR3 nucleotides are TGTGCCAGCAGCTTTTCGGTCGAAGCGGGGGGGAGTGTAGATACGCAGTATTTT.

This clone was found a few times. V usage is TRBV9 and J usage is TRBJ1-5; D uncertain. Germline loops: CDR1 SGDLS, CDR2 YYNGEE. The germline V and J ends were trimmed by 2 bases and 9 bases, with 12 bases remaining between them. The CDR3 length is 13 residues. CDR3 DNA sequence: TGTGCCAGCAGCGTGGGAGGGATGGGGCCCCAGCATTTT. It codes for CASSVGGMGPQHF.

The chain couples TRBV4-1 to TRBJ2-7, with D possibly matching TRBD2 (5 bases). The CDR3 has 15 residues. Germline CDR1 is MGHRA and CDR2 is YSYEKL. Trimming removed 2 bases from V and 2 bases from J, with 13 bases in between. The CDR3, as DNA: TGCGCCAGCAGCCAATTCGGAGCGGCAACCTACGAGCAGTACTTC. Residues: CASSQFGAATYEQYF.

This chain joins TRBV5-4 and TRBJ1-1; D is possibly TRBD1 (5 bases). Germline CDR1 SGHNT, CDR2 YYREEE (reference sequence). The CDR3 is 14 amino acids. V was shortened by 3 bases and J by 4 bases, with 13 bases between the two germline ends. In DNA, the CDR3 is TGTGCCAGCAGCTCACAGGTTCAGGGCACTGAAGCTTTCTTT. Its translation is CASSSQVQGTEAFF.

The chain couples TRBV2 to TRBJ1-3; a possible D gene is TRBD1 (5 bases). This CDR3 contains 14 residues. CDR1 and CDR2 from the germline V gene are SNHLY and FYNNEI. Trimming pared 6 bases from V and 2 bases from J, leaving 11 bases between. CDR3 protein: CASRPGYAGNTIYF. DNA for the CDR3: TGTGCCAGCAGACCAGGGTACGCTGGAAACACCATATATTTT.